The 4 T cell receptor beta chains below were found in one sample sequenced in a study of T-cell reconstitution after alpha-beta-depleted transplantation in children. The library targeted TCRbeta and was prepared with unique molecular identifiers. TCRdb ran MiXCR on the PCR reads and lists one entry per CDR3 protein. Of some 490,000 distinct CDR3 sequences listed, roughly an eighth are singletons. The sample consisted of PBMCs from the stem cell graft donor, taken from the stem cell graft. These receptors all come from a human donor who donated a stem cell graft to a child with combined immunodeficiency.

The chain uses TRBV20-1 and TRBJ2-1; a weak D match, TRBD2 (5 bases). Germline V lookup: CDR1 DFQATT, CDR2 SNEGSKA (reference sequence). The V and J ends lost 0 bases and 8 bases respectively, with 8 bases between them. The CDR3 has 12 residues. The DNA of the CDR3 is TGCAGTGCTAGAGATTGGGGAGATGAGCAGTTCTTC. Translating it yields CSARDWGDEQFF.

The V gene is TRBV6-1, the J gene TRBJ2-1, with 8 bases that match TRBD2. The CDR3 sequence is 14 residues long. Trimming took 8 bases from V and 3 from J; bases not matched to a gene: 6. Germline CDR1 and CDR2: MNHNS and SASEGT. The DNA for the CDR3 is TGTGCCAGCCCCCCGGGACTAGTCTACAATGAGCAGTTCTTC. Protein: CASPPGLVYNEQFF.

Turning to this clonotype: No conserved phenylalanine or tryptophan ends this CDR3, so it is likely a read error. The CDR3 loop is CASSAQGNTEAFC. The CDR3 DNA follows: TGTGCCAGCAGCGCGCAGGGGAACACTGAAGCTTTCTGT. The chain is built from TRBV9 and TRBJ1-1; D is possibly TRBD1 (5 bases). Trimming pared 3 bases from V and 1 base from J, leaving 7 bases between. CDR3 size: 13 residues. The germline V gene has CDR1 SGDLS and CDR2 YYNGEE.

The table lists this clonotype with many counts. J is TRBJ2-3 and V is TRBV12-3 or TRBV12-4, with 12 bases lining up with TRBD2. V trimming: 4 bases; J trimming: 5 bases; junction bases outside the gene matches: 4. The CDR3 contains 15 residues. The chain's CDR3 is CASSSSGRAIDTQYF. CDR3 coding DNA: TGTGCCAGCAGTTCTAGCGGGAGGGCGATAGATACGCAGTATTTT.